The rows below give T cell receptor beta chains drawn from one sample of a study of breast tumors, draining lymph nodes, adjacent tissues. In TCRdb, the multiplex PCR reads were re-called with MiXCR into one record per CDR3 protein. Of 20,000 or so distinct CDR3 sequences listed, approximately 33% are singletons. Sequenced material: breast tumor tissue. These receptors were obtained from a female donor with breast cancer. Some clones in this sample may be carry-over from other donors' samples. Each CDR3 is given with its conserved first and last residue. The order of the fields is J gene, CDR3 length, D gene, V gene, clone size, CDR3 DNA, CDR3 protein. The D gene is left open where the match is weak. Only part of the rows carry a size: once, few, many, or a class if the clone is expanded.

>TRBJ2-3|16|TRBD2|TRBV9|-
TGTGCCAGCATCGGGACTAGCGGGAGCAAGACAGATACGCAGTATTTT
CASIGTSGSKTDTQYF
>TRBJ1-3|16|-|TRBV6-2/TRBV6-3|many
TGTGCCAGCAGTTACGTACAGGGCGGCTCTGGAAACACCATATATTTT
CASSYVQGGSGNTIYF
>TRBJ1-4|14|-|TRBV11-2|few
TGTGCCAGCAGTCGCAATTTCTTTAATGAAAAACTGTTTTTT
CASSRNFFNEKLFF
>TRBJ2-7|17|-|TRBV6-5|many
TGTGCCAGCAGTTCAAACCCTTTCTCGGGATGGTCCTACGAGCAGTACTTC
CASSSNPFSGWSYEQYF
>TRBJ1-2|13|-|TRBV10-3|many
TGTGCCATCAGGCCCGGGACGGACTATGGCTACACCTTC
CAIRPGTDYGYTF
>TRBJ2-7|14|-|TRBV20-1|medium-sized
TGCAGTGCTAGGGTAAGCGGTTCTACCTACGAGCAGTACTTC
CSARVSGSTYEQYF
>TRBJ2-1|14|TRBD2|TRBV11-3|once
TGTGCCAGCAGGTTTAGCGGGGACTACAATGAGCAGTTCTTC
CASRFSGDYNEQFF
>TRBJ2-5|13|-|TRBV28|few
TGTGCCACCCGACCCCAGGGTGGCGAGACCCAGTACTTC
CATRPQGGETQYF
>TRBJ2-1|12|-|TRBV10-1|many
TGCGCCAGCCCAAAAGGACGGGATGAGCAGTTCTTC
CASPKGRDEQFF
>TRBJ2-2|16|-|TRBV19|many
TGTGCCAGTAGTATTCTGTCAGGGGTGAACACCGGGGAGCTGTTTTTT
CASSILSGVNTGELFF
>TRBJ2-4|12|-|TRBV7-2|few
TGTGCCAGCAGCTTTGAGGGAAACATTCAGTACTTC
CASSFEGNIQYF
>TRBJ2-1|12|-|TRBV20-1|-
TGCAGTGCTAGAGATCTTGTTGGGGGAAAGTTCTTC
CSARDLVGGKFF
>TRBJ2-1|17|-|TRBV6-5|large
TGTGCCAGCAGTACCCCCCTTGGCCGTTACGGTATGCATGAGCAGTTCTTC
CASSTPLGRYGMHEQFF
>TRBJ2-3|16|TRBD2|TRBV19|many
TGTGCCAGTAGTATAGGAGACGGGGGGGGCACAGATACGCAGTATTTT
CASSIGDGGGTDTQYF
>TRBJ2-7|17|TRBD1|TRBV28|many
TGTGCCAGCAGTTTCACGATAGGGGGCGCCGTGGATTACGAGCAGTACTTC
CASSFTIGGAVDYEQYF
>TRBJ2-7|16|TRBD2|TRBV27|many
TGTGCCAGCAGCCCCGGGACTAGCGGGGCCCTGGGCGAGCAGTACTTC
CASSPGTSGALGEQYF
>TRBJ1-2|11|-|TRBV7-9|once
TGTGCCAGCAGCTTAGGACAGGAGGATACCTTC
CASSLGQEDTF
>TRBJ2-2|15|TRBD1|TRBV24-1|many
TGTGCCACCAGTGTACAGGGGGCGGAAACCGGGGAGCTGTTTTTT
CATSVQGAETGELFF
>TRBJ1-4|13|-|TRBV30|many
TGTGCCTGGAGAGACAAGAACTTTGAAAAACTGTTTTTT
CAWRDKNFEKLFF
>TRBJ1-5|19|-|TRBV5-5|many
TGTGCCAGCAGCTTGGAGTCGGAAAGTGCACAGGGTTTCAATCAGCCCCAGCATTTT
CASSLESESAQGFNQPQHF
>TRBJ2-7|15|-|TRBV19|-
TGTGCCAGTAGTATCGACACAGGGAGTCCCTACGAGCAGTATTTC
CASSIDTGSPYEQYF
>TRBJ2-6|19|-|TRBV18|few
TGTGCCAGCTCACCACGATCTGGGGGGCCGGCCTCTGGGGCCAACGTCCTGACTTTC
CASSPRSGGPASGANVLTF
>TRBJ2-1|14|-|TRBV7-2|-
TGTGCCAGCAGGAAGTCCGCGGGGCACAATGAGCAGTTCTTC
CASRKSAGHNEQFF
>TRBJ2-7|13|-|TRBV20-1|-
TGCAGTGCTAGGGGGAAGGGAGGCTACGAGCAGTACTTC
CSARGKGGYEQYF
>TRBJ2-2|13|-|TRBV11-3|many
TGTGCCAGCAGCTTAGAGATAAGGGGGGAGCTGTTTTTT
CASSLEIRGELFF
>TRBJ2-3|18|-|TRBV3-2|few
TGTGCCAGCAGCCAAGACCCCCTAATAGTAGGGGGCACAGATACGCAGTATTTT
CASSQDPLIVGGTDTQYF
>TRBJ2-3|14|-|TRBV9|-
TGTGCCAGCGGCGTCAGGCTCCAGGCAGATACGCAGTATTTT
CASGVRLQADTQYF
>TRBJ2-2|15|-|TRBV20-1|-
TGCAGTGCTACGGACAGCGGTACGAACACCGGGGAGCTGTTTTTT
CSATDSGTNTGELFF
>TRBJ2-3|15|-|TRBV11-3|many
TGTGCCAGCAGCTTAGGCCAGGCCAGCACAGATACGCAGTATTTT
CASSLGQASTDTQYF